This section outlines one T cell receptor (beta chain) sequence together with its context. Its antigen is currently unknown. CDR3 length equals 17 residues. The germline V gene encodes CDR1 LGHNA and CDR2 YSLEER. J gave up 4 bases and V 3 bases, and 11 bases lay outside the gene matches. Data came from immunoSEQ multiplex PCR; TCRdb stores just in-frame clones and leaves some out. This table holds approximately 980,000 clones, around three quarters found once. This sample was taken from a study of shared clonotypes between healthy human individuals. Findings and limits, study-wide: Among the subsets, naive ones generally showed larger estimated richness than memory ones. Measured sharing among donors was expected to vary with sequencing depth.

Sequencing was done on a sample of memory CD4+ T cells sorted from blood. Subset in this sample: CD45RA-negative fraction. This TCR derives from a man aged 18 to 29 in good health. The rearrangement uses TRBV4-3 and TRBJ1-2; 10 bases are a match to TRBD1. Here the CDR3 reads CASSHAGTGAEGYGYTF. The CDR3 bases are TGCGCCAGCAGCCACGCCGGGACAGGGGCAGAGGGCTATGGCTACACCTTC.